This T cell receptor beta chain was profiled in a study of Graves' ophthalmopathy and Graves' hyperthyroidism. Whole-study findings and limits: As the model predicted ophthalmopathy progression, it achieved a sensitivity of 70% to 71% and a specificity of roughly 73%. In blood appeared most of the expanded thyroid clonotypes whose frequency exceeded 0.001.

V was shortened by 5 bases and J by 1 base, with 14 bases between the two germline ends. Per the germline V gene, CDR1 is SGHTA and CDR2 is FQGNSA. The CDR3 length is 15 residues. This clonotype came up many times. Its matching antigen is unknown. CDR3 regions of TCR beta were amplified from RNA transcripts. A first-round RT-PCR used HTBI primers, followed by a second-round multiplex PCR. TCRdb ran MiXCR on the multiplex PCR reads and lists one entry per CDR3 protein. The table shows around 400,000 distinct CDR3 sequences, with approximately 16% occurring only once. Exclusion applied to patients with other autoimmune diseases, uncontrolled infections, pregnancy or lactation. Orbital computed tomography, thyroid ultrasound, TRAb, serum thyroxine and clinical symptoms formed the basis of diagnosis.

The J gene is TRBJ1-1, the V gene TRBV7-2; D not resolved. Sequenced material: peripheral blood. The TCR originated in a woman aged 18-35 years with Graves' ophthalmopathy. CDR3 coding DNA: TGTGCCAGCAGCGTGCAGACACAACGGAACACTGAAGCTTTCTTT. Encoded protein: CASSVQTQRNTEAFF.